These T cell receptor beta chains were read from a single sample in a study of T cell changes during pregnancy in multiple sclerosis. TCRdb's table, derived via immunoSEQ multiplex PCR, lists solely in-frame clones and lacks some. The top ten clones hold 0.85% to 0.9% of a sample with more than 50,000 clones, 90% to 95% of them seen once. The material was peripheral blood, obtained before pregnancy. These TCRs come from a female donor with multiple sclerosis, enrolled in a pregnancy study. Both conserved end residues are part of each CDR3. D genes are given only for firm matches. Rows may omit the clone size; those that give it use once, few, many or a size class.

TRBV29-1	NA	NA	TRBJ1-2	11	TGCAGCGGCAGGGTCGGCTATGGCTACACCTTC	CSGRVGYGYTF
TRBV7-6	NA	NA	TRBJ2-1	14	TGTGCCAGCAGCCTCCTGACAGTTTACAATGAGCAGTTCTTC	CASSLLTVYNEQFF
TRBV5-4	NA	NA	TRBJ2-2	15	TGTGCCAGCAGCCCGGTCGGACACCCCACCGGGGAGCTGTTTTTT	CASSPVGHPTGELFF
TRBV12-5	NA	once	TRBJ1-2	13	TGTGCTAGTGGTTACCAGGGCGGCTATGGCTACACCTTC	CASGYQGGYGYTF
TRBV27	NA	few	TRBJ1-6	13	TGTGCCTCAGCCTGGGACACTAATTCACCCCTCCACTTT	CASAWDTNSPLHF
TRBV7-2	NA	NA	TRBJ2-7	15	TGTGCCAGCAGCCCCACTCGATTCCGGGTCGACGAGCAGTACTTC	CASSPTRFRVDEQYF
TRBV19	NA	NA	TRBJ1-5	13	TGTGCCAGTAGTATAGGCCTGGCCTCGCCCCAGCATTTT	CASSIGLASPQHF
TRBV9	NA	NA	TRBJ2-3	16	TGTGCCAGCAGCGTACTAGGGGAACTCCTCACAGATACGCAGTATTTT	CASSVLGELLTDTQYF
TRBV5-6	TRBD1	NA	TRBJ1-1	16	TGTGCCAGCAGCTGGGCCCCCCGGACAGGGGGCGCGGGAGCTTTCTTT	CASSWAPRTGGAGAFF
TRBV5-1	TRBD1	NA	TRBJ1-1	15	TGCGCCAGCAGCTTGGGAAGGACAGGGAGGACTGAAGCTTTCTTT	CASSLGRTGRTEAFF
TRBV9	NA	few	TRBJ1-1	15	TGTGCCAGCAGCGTAAGCCCCTCCAATATCGCAGGAGCTTTCTTT	CASSVSPSNIAGAFF
TRBV2	NA	NA	TRBJ1-1	13	TGTGCCAGTAGCAGACAGAAGAACACTGAAGCTTTCTTT	CASSRQKNTEAFF
TRBV4-1	TRBD2	once	TRBJ2-7	15	TGCGCCAGCAGCCAATCCCCTAGCGGGGCCTACGAGCAGTACTTC	CASSQSPSGAYEQYF
TRBV7-9	TRBD2	NA	TRBJ2-1	16	TGTGCCAGCATCCGCCCCGGGACTACCCTCTACAATGAGCAGTTCTTC	CASIRPGTTLYNEQFF
TRBV15	TRBD2	NA	TRBJ2-4	19	TGTGCCACCTATGGCCGAGGTAGGACTAGCGGGGGCCCCTCCAACATTCAGTACTTC	CATYGRGRTSGGPSNIQYF
TRBV4-3	NA	NA	TRBJ2-6	17	TGCGCCAGCAGCCCGGGACTGCTACGCTCTGGGGCCAACGTCCTGACTTTC	CASSPGLLRSGANVLTF
TRBV4-3	NA	once	TRBJ1-3	15	TGCGCCAGCAGCCAAGGGACAGCCTCTGGAAACACCATATATTTT	CASSQGTASGNTIYF
TRBV19	NA	NA	TRBJ1-1	16	TGTGCCAGTAGTTCCGGGAGAGGATCAAGCCGGCCTGAAGCTTTCTTT	CASSSGRGSSRPEAFF
TRBV29-1	NA	NA	TRBJ2-7	16	TGCAGCGTTTTGGACCCGGGTTTTAGTGGGGCCTACGAGCAGTACTTC	CSVLDPGFSGAYEQYF
TRBV4-3	TRBD2	NA	TRBJ2-3	18	TGCGCCAGCAGCCAAGATTGGGGGGGTGGTACCCACACAGATACGCAGTATTTT	CASSQDWGGGTHTDTQYF
TRBV5-6	NA	NA	TRBJ2-1	16	TGTGCCAGCAGCTTGGTAGGCAGGGGGGCGCCCGGTGAGCAGTTCTTC	CASSLVGRGAPGEQFF
TRBV9	TRBD2	NA	TRBJ2-6	18	TGTGCCAGCAGCCCGGGACTAGCGGGGATATCTGGGGCCAACGTCCTGACTTTC	CASSPGLAGISGANVLTF
TRBV9	TRBD2	NA	TRBJ2-1	16	TGTGCCAGCAGCGTATTAGGGCGGGGGGGCCGGAATGAGCAGTTCTTC	CASSVLGRGGRNEQFF
TRBV7-8	TRBD1	NA	TRBJ2-2	17	TGTGCCAGCAGCTCCCGTCGGGACAGGGGGTTGAGCGGGGAGCTGTTTTTT	CASSSRRDRGLSGELFF
TRBV7-2	TRBD2	NA	TRBJ2-3	18	TGTGCCAGCAGCTTAGCCCCTCCAAATAGCGGGGGGCTGGATACGCAGTATTTT	CASSLAPPNSGGLDTQYF
TRBV25-1	TRBD1	few	TRBJ1-1	18	TGTGCCAGCAGTGAAAGGGACAGGGGCGTCGGGAGAAACACTGAAGCTTTCTTT	CASSERDRGVGRNTEAFF
TRBV5-1	NA	NA	TRBJ1-2	15	TGCGCCAGCAGCTTGGCGGCGCAGGGAGGGGGTGGCTACACCTTC	CASSLAAQGGGGYTF
TRBV7-2	NA	NA	TRBJ2-1	16	TGTGCCAGCAGCGGAAGGGCGGGGTTGACCCACAATGAGCAGTTCTTC	CASSGRAGLTHNEQFF